What follows are 27 T cell receptor beta chains derived from one specimen sequenced in a study of response to subunit inactivated influenza vaccine. TCRdb reprocessed the RT-PCR reads with MiXCR, giving one entry per CDR3 protein. The sample records roughly 570,000 distinct CDR3 sequences, 12% to 15% being singletons. The source material was PBMCs from blood, sampled approximately 13 days after vaccination. These receptor sequences come from a man in his forties or fifties who received an inactivated influenza vaccine.

This clonotype was picked up a small number of times. The gene calls are TRBV6-2 or TRBV6-3 and TRBJ2-2, with a weak D call TRBD2 (6 bases). The V end was cut by 7 bases, the J end by 6 bases, with 12 bases between. The germline CDR1 and CDR2 sequences are MNHEY and SVGEGT. The CDR3 length is 13 residues. The CDR3 is CASNPGRSGELFF. The CDR3, as DNA: TGTGCCAGCAATCCAGGGAGGTCCGGGGAGCTGTTTTTT.

The rearrangement uses TRBV5-6 and TRBJ2-7; TRBD1 or TRBD2 may be the D gene (5 bases each). This CDR3 is built from 19 residues. Germline V gives CDR1 SGHDT, CDR2 YYEEEE. The ends were cut back, 4 bases at V and 1 base at J, with 27 bases in the middle. The CDR3 sequence is CASSLGYLQTRDESYEQYF. CDR3 DNA: TGTGCCAGCAGCCTAGGATATCTACAAACCCGGGACGAGTCCTACGAGCAGTACTTC.

V is TRBV10-3 and J is TRBJ2-7; 12 nucleotides agree with TRBD2. The germline CDR1 and CDR2 sequences are ENHRY and SYGVKD. The CDR3 consists of 15 residues. V lost 5 bases, J lost 1 base, and 3 bases stayed unmatched. CDR3 residues: CAISPGLAGSYEQYF. The CDR3 DNA reads as TGTGCCATCAGTCCCGGACTAGCGGGATCCTACGAGCAGTACTTC.

The rearrangement links TRBV7-2 to TRBJ1-1; TRBD1 is a possible D gene (5 bases). The CDR3 sequence is 16 residues long. Germline lookup yields CDR1 SGHTA and CDR2 FQGNSA. Trimming took 5 bases from V and 0 from J, leaving 16 bases between them. This chain's CDR3 is CASSVPGLLMNTEAFF. The CDR3 region has the DNA TGTGCCAGCAGCGTCCCGGGACTGCTTATGAACACTGAAGCTTTCTTT.

The genes are TRBV7-8 and TRBJ2-5; D might be TRBD1 (6 bases). This CDR3 has 15 residues. Trimming pared 8 bases from V and 1 base from J, leaving 17 bases between. Germline V gives CDR1 SGHVS, CDR2 FQNEAQ. CDR3 protein: CASAGGRHSQETQYF. The CDR3 coding sequence is TGTGCCAGCGCTGGGGGCAGACACTCCCAAGAGACCCAGTACTTC.

The CDR3 region has the DNA TGTGCCAGCAGCTTGGACCCAGCGGAAGGGAACAATGAGCAGTTCTTC. Its translation is CASSLDPAEGNNEQFF. The V call is TRBV5-6, the J call TRBJ2-1, with a tentative D call TRBD2 (5 bases). The CDR3 sequence is 16 residues long. Germline CDR1 is SGHDT and CDR2 is YYEEEE. The V end was cut by 0 bases, the J end by 5 bases, with 15 bases between.

This clonotype appeared many times. The chain is built from TRBV27 and TRBJ2-7; TRBD1 matches 9 bases. This CDR3 contains 17 residues. The trim removed 5 bases at V and 2 bases at J, leaving 13 bases unmatched. Germline V CDR1 and CDR2: MNHEY, SMNVEV (reference sequence). The CDR3 loop reads CASSRQFGTGRTYEQYF. The CDR3 bases are TGTGCCAGCAGTCGACAGTTCGGGACAGGGCGAACCTACGAGCAGTACTTC.

This clonotype showed up just a few times. This chain connects TRBV18 to TRBJ2-1; D remains unclear. Trimming took off 3 bases at V and 6 bases at J, with 6 bases between the two ends. This CDR3 is built from 12 residues. Germline CDR1 reads KGHSH; CDR2 reads LQKENI. The CDR3 spells CASSPRVNEQFF. The CDR3 nucleotides are TGTGCCAGCTCACCCCGGGTCAATGAGCAGTTCTTC.

The chain joins TRBV11-3 to TRBJ2-7; D is possibly TRBD2 (6 bases). Trimming took off 5 bases at V and 10 bases at J, with 18 bases between the two ends. Per germline, CDR1 SGHNT and CDR2 YENEEA. There are 13 residues in the CDR3. CDR3 sequence: CASSQPGTGKQYF. The CDR3 DNA reads as TGTGCCAGCAGCCAACCCGGGACTGGGAAACAGTACTTC.

CDR3 in amino acids: CASSAAASGGNEQFF. In nucleotides, the CDR3 is TGCGCCAGCAGCGCGGCAGCTAGCGGGGGGAATGAGCAGTTCTTC. This sequence joins TRBV5-1 and TRBJ2-1, with TRBD2 identical over 11 bases. The CDR3 has 15 amino acids. V trimming: 4 bases; J trimming: 7 bases; junction bases outside the gene matches: 7. CDR1 is SGHRS and CDR2 is YFSETQ in the germline V gene.

As for this clonotype: This may be a read error, as it is one base from a much larger clone. The chain carries TRBV29-1 and TRBJ2-1; D possibly corresponds to TRBD2 (6 bases). V was trimmed by 5 bases and J by 9 bases, leaving 17 bases between them. Germline assignment: CDR1 SQVTM and CDR2 ANQGSEA. The CDR3 is made up of 13 amino acids. DNA for the CDR3: TGCAGCGTTCTTGGAGGGGTCAAGACTGAGCAGTTCTTC. It codes for CSVLGGVKTEQFF.

This chain connects TRBV10-3 to TRBJ2-1; TRBD2 matches at 8 bases. Germline V gene sequence: CDR1 ENHRY, CDR2 SYGVKD. V lost 3 bases, J lost 8 bases, and 6 bases stayed unmatched. The CDR3 has 14 residues. The CDR3 spells CAISDKRGIDEQFF. CDR3 nucleotide sequence: TGTGCCATCAGTGATAAGCGGGGGATCGATGAGCAGTTCTTC.

This clonotype has just a few counts. The CDR3 loop reads CASSENIYEQYF. The CDR3 DNA sequence: TGTGCCAGCAGTGAAAACATCTACGAGCAGTACTTC. The chain carries TRBV25-1 and TRBJ2-7; D is uncertain. The ends were cut back, 2 bases at V and 3 bases at J, with 5 bases in the middle. Looked up from germline, CDR1 is MGHDK and CDR2 is SYGVNS. This CDR3 region has 12 residues.

This clonotype appeared many times. The J gene is TRBJ2-7, the V gene TRBV20-1, with 11 positions matching TRBD2. Germline loops: CDR1 DFQATT, CDR2 SNEGSKA (reference sequence). This CDR3 is 13 amino acids long. Germline trimming cut 3 bases from V and 3 bases from J; bases unmatched to any gene: 1. For the CDR3, the DNA is TGCAGTGCTAGCCTAGCGGGGGGCTACGAGCAGTACTTC. Translation: CSASLAGGYEQYF.

The chain uses TRBV6-1 and TRBJ1-1; no definite D call. Germline V gene data show CDR1 as MNHNS and CDR2 as SASEGT. V was cut by 6 bases and J by 0 bases, with 14 bases left in between. This CDR3 region has 15 residues. The CDR3 sequence is CASSTRGRMNTEAFF. DNA for the CDR3: TGTGCCAGCAGCACCCGAGGGCGGATGAACACTGAAGCTTTCTTT.

This clonotype appeared a few times. The chain has TRBV29-1 and TRBJ2-1; 10 nucleotides line up with TRBD2. V lost 7 bases and J lost 6; bases outside the gene matches: 12. The CDR3 contains 15 residues. Germline lookup yields CDR1 SQVTM and CDR2 ANQGSEA. CDR3 nucleotide sequence: TGCAGCGCCGGGAGCGGGGGGGCCTTAAGCAATGAGCAGTTCTTC. It translates to CSAGSGGALSNEQFF.

The chain combines TRBV28 with TRBJ1-2; 8 bases are shared with TRBD1. CDR1 MDHEN and CDR2 SYDVKM come from the germline V gene. V was clipped by 4 bases and J by 1 base; unmatched bases: 2. The CDR3 totals 14 residues. CDR3 coding DNA: TGTGCCAGCAGTTGGACAGGGCTTAACTATGGCTACACCTTC. Translated: CASSWTGLNYGYTF.

The genes are TRBV4-3 and TRBJ2-5; the match to TRBD1 covers 10 bases. The CDR3 contains 20 residues. The ends lost 4 bases at V and 7 bases at J; junction bases unmatched: 24. The V gene's germline CDR1 is LGHNA and CDR2 YSLEER. Here the CDR3 DNA reads TGCGCCAGCAGCCGACATCGGGGCGTTAATGGACAGGGGGTCTTGTGGACCCAGTACTTC. This translates into CASSRHRGVNGQGVLWTQYF.

This clonotype turned up a few times. This chain links TRBV12-3 or TRBV12-4 with TRBJ2-7; the D is unclear. Trimming left V 7 bases short and J 2 bases short, with 6 bases between. The CDR3 totals 11 residues. CDR3: CASTAAYEQYF. The CDR3 bases are TGTGCCAGCACCGCCGCCTACGAGCAGTACTTC.

The chain couples TRBV7-2 to TRBJ2-7; D may correspond to TRBD1 or TRBD2 (5 bases each). The CDR3 is 14 amino acids. In germline, CDR1 is SGHTA, CDR2 FQGNSA. Trimming cost V 5 bases and J 6 bases, with 17 bases left between them. The CDR3 protein is CASSRGPGSAEQYF. CDR3 in DNA: TGTGCCAGCAGCCGGGGACCAGGTAGCGCCGAGCAGTACTTC.

V usage is TRBV7-9 and J usage is TRBJ2-7, with a tentative D call TRBD2 (5 bases). Germline V gives CDR1 SEHNR, CDR2 FQNEAQ (reference sequence). This CDR3 has 14 amino acids. Deletions cut 5 bases from V and 2 bases from J, with 13 bases between. In DNA, the CDR3 is TGTGCCAGCAGCCCTGAGGGCCCGCCCTACGAGCAGTACTTC. It yields the protein CASSPEGPPYEQYF.

The chain couples TRBV12-3 or TRBV12-4 to TRBJ1-5; 9 bases map to TRBD1. The CDR3 has 15 amino acids. Trimming took 5 bases from V and 5 from J; bases not matched to a gene: 7. CDR3 DNA: TGTGCCAGCAGTACCGCGACAGGGGGGTATCAGCCCCAGCATTTT. Its protein is CASSTATGGYQPQHF.

CDR3 protein: CASSLPGGGEQYF. The CDR3 DNA is TGTGCCAGCAGCTTGCCGGGAGGGGGCGAGCAGTACTTC. This chain uses TRBV5-4 with TRBJ2-7; TRBD2 matches 8 bases. Trimming at V came to 1 base and at J to 6 bases, leaving 3 bases not matched to a gene. Germline assignment: CDR1 SGHNT and CDR2 YYREEE (reference sequence). There are 13 residues in the CDR3. Using reference TRBV5-4 and TRBJ2-7 for the parts outside the CDR3, the full variable domain is ETGVTQSPTHLIKTRGQQVTLRCSSQSGHNTVSWYQQALGQGPQFIFQYYREEENGRGNFPPRFSGLQFPNYSSELNVNALELDDSALYLCASSLPGGGEQYFGPGTRLTVT.

This clonotype was counted a few times. V gene TRBV20-1 combines with J gene TRBJ2-1, with 11 bases that match TRBD2. Germline V CDR1 and CDR2: DFQATT, SNEGSKA (reference sequence). The CDR3 is 14 residues long. With 5 bases clipped from V and 7 bases from J, the junction kept 7 bases outside the gene matches. In DNA, the CDR3 is TGCAGTGCTCTTGGTCCTAGCGGGAGGAATGAGCAGTTCTTC. Translated, it gives CSALGPSGRNEQFF.

The rearrangement links TRBV6-2 or TRBV6-3 to TRBJ1-1; D might be TRBD1 (6 bases). The V and J ends lost 7 bases and 0 bases respectively, with 18 bases between them. Germline V lookup: CDR1 MNHEY, CDR2 SVGEGT. The CDR3 spans 16 residues. The CDR3 here is CASTKTLTGLNTEAFF. CDR3 DNA: TGTGCCAGCACCAAAACCTTGACAGGCCTGAACACTGAAGCTTTCTTT.

V is TRBV20-1 and J is TRBJ1-4; possibly TRBD1 for D (6 bases). CDR3 length: 16 amino acids. With 5 bases removed from V and 0 bases from J, the gap between germline ends came to 16 bases. In germline, CDR1 is DFQATT, CDR2 SNEGSKA (reference sequence). For the CDR3, the DNA is TGCAGTGCTGCCCAGGGGCCTGGGACAACTAATGAAAAACTGTTTTTT. This codes for CSAAQGPGTTNEKLFF.

The CDR3 here is CASSQTGGLVDTQYF. In nucleotides, the CDR3 is TGTGCCAGCAGCCAAACAGGGGGCCTAGTAGATACGCAGTATTTT. This chain joins TRBV3-1 and TRBJ2-3; TRBD1 matches 9 bases. Germline values: CDR1 LGHDT, CDR2 YNNKEL (reference sequence). The ends lost 2 bases at V and 5 bases at J; junction bases unmatched: 5. The CDR3 loop spans 15 amino acids.